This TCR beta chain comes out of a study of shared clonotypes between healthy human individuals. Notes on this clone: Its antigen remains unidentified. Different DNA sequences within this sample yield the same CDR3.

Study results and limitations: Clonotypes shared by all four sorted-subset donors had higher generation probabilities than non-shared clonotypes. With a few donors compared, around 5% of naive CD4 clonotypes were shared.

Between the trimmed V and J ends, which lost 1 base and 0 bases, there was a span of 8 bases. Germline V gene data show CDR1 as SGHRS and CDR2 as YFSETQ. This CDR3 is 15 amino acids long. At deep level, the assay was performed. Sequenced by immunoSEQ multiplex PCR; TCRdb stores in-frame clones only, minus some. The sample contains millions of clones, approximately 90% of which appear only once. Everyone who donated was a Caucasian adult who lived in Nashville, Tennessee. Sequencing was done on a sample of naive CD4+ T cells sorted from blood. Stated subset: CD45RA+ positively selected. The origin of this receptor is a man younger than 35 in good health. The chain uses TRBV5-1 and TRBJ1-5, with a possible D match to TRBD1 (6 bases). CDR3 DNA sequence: TGCGCCAGCAGCTTGACAGGGTCTAGCAATCAGCCCCAGCATTTT. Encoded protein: CASSLTGSSNQPQHF.